This passage covers 32 T cell receptor beta chains from one sample sequenced in a study of shared clonotypes between healthy human individuals. Sequenced by immunoSEQ multiplex PCR; TCRdb stores in-frame clones only, minus some. The sample carries 2 million to 2.5 million clones, under 97% recorded once. The sample was naive CD4+ T cells sorted from blood. The subset denotes: CD45RA+ positively selected. Receptor source: a man aged 18 to 30 in good health.

The CDR3 is CASTLRPEGLYGYTF. The CDR3 DNA is TGTGCCAGCACCCTGCGGCCGGAGGGGCTCTATGGCTACACCTTC. The rearrangement links TRBV2 to TRBJ1-2; weak D call: TRBD1 (5 bases). CDR3 length equals 15 residues. With 7 bases removed from V and 4 bases from J, the gap between germline ends came to 19 bases. The germline V gene encodes CDR1 SNHLY and CDR2 FYNNEI.

This clone is a singleton in its sample. The rearrangement links TRBV5-4 to TRBJ2-2, with D possibly being TRBD1 (6 bases). The CDR3 spans 15 residues. V was clipped by 7 bases and J by 0 bases, with 13 bases between them. Germline V gives CDR1 SGHNT, CDR2 YYREEE (reference sequence). In DNA form, the CDR3 reads TGTGCCAGCCGAGGGGCAGGGGCGAACACCGGGGAGCTGTTTTTT. Translating it yields CASRGAGANTGELFF.

The chain carries TRBV9 and TRBJ1-2; D perhaps matches TRBD1 (6 bases). The germline V gene encodes CDR1 SGDLS and CDR2 YYNGEE. V lost 3 bases and J 6 bases, leaving 18 bases between the germline ends. This CDR3 contains 15 residues. The CDR3 DNA reads as TGTGCCAGCAGCGCCCCGGAAAGGGGGGGAAATGGCTACACCTTC. Its protein product is CASSAPERGGNGYTF.

This chain joins TRBV7-9 and TRBJ1-4; D remains unclear. The CDR3 has 12 amino acids. V lost 5 bases to trimming and J lost 8 bases, with 9 bases between them. Germline CDR1 is SEHNR and CDR2 is FQNEAQ (reference sequence). The CDR3: CASSKIGEKLFF. In DNA, the CDR3 is TGTGCCAGCAGCAAAATCGGGGAAAAACTGTTTTTT.

The chain employs TRBV5-1 and TRBJ2-5; possibly TRBD2 for D (6 bases). The V gene's germline CDR1 is SGHRS and CDR2 YFSETQ. V was clipped by 4 bases and J by 2 bases, with 12 bases between them. The CDR3 totals 14 residues. The CDR3 DNA follows: TGCGCCAGCAGCAAACCGGGACTTCAAGAGACCCAGTACTTC. Translation gives CASSKPGLQETQYF.

This rearrangement joins TRBV5-4 to TRBJ2-3; perhaps TRBD1 as D (6 bases). The V end was cut by 4 bases, the J end by 1 base, with 13 bases between. This CDR3 region has 15 residues. CDR1 is SGHNT and CDR2 is YYREEE in the germline V gene (reference sequence). CDR3 coding DNA: TGTGCCAGCAGCCCGGACAGATGGGGCACAGATACGCAGTATTTT. It codes for CASSPDRWGTDTQYF.

This clone was picked up a small number of times. The chain carries TRBV28 and TRBJ1-2; D remains unclear. The CDR3 loop spans 10 amino acids. The germline gives CDR1 MDHEN, CDR2 SYDVKM. Deletions cut 3 bases from V and 6 bases from J, with 2 bases between. CDR3 nucleotide sequence: TGTGCCAGCAGTTTTGATGGCTACACCTTC. It specifies CASSFDGYTF.

CDR3 in amino acids: CASSPRQGLGFVQFF. The DNA of the CDR3 is TGTGCCAGCAGCCCCAGACAGGGACTTGGGTTTGTGCAGTTCTTC. The V call is TRBV7-3, the J call TRBJ2-1; a weak D match, TRBD1 (7 bases). The CDR3 extends over 15 amino acids. Trimming took 5 bases from V and 12 from J, leaving 23 bases between them. Germline-derived CDR1 and CDR2 are SGHTA and FQGTGA. Full variable domain (outside the CDR3, taken from reference TRBV7-3 and TRBJ2-1): GAGVSQTPSNKVTEKGKYVELRCDPISGHTALYWYRQSLGQGPEFLIYFQGTGAADDSGLPNDRFFAVRPEGSVSTLKIQRTERGDSAVYLCASSPRQGLGFVQFFGPGTRLTVL.

The chain links TRBV4-2 to TRBJ2-3; TRBD2 aligns across 14 bases. Germline assignment: CDR1 LGHNA and CDR2 YNFKEQ. The CDR3 covers 18 residues. V was clipped by 0 bases and J by 6 bases; unmatched bases: 8. The CDR3, as DNA: TGTGCCAGCAGCCAAGAGGGGGGACTAGCGGGAGACTCGGATACGCAGTATTTT. Protein: CASSQEGGLAGDSDTQYF.

The chain employs TRBV5-1 and TRBJ2-1; 7 bases map to TRBD2. Germline V gene lookup returns CDR1 SGHRS and CDR2 YFSETQ. The V segment lost 0 bases and the J segment 4 bases; nucleotides outside the gene matches: 4. The CDR3 has 15 residues. The CDR3, as DNA: TGCGCCAGCAGCTTGGTTGCGGGAGAATACAATGAGCAGTTCTTC. Translation gives CASSLVAGEYNEQFF.

The rearrangement links TRBV7-2 to TRBJ1-2; no firm D call. Germline values: CDR1 SGHTA, CDR2 FQGNSA. The germline V and J ends were trimmed by 2 bases and 11 bases, with 12 bases remaining between them. The CDR3 contains 12 residues. The CDR3 loop is CASSLRARRYTF. The CDR3 DNA sequence: TGTGCCAGCAGCTTAAGGGCCAGAAGATACACCTTC.

This clone has a single count. This sequence joins TRBV11-2 and TRBJ1-1; 7 nucleotides align to TRBD1. V lost 5 bases and J lost 5; bases outside the gene matches: 8. The CDR3 totals 14 residues. Germline CDR1 and CDR2: SGHAT and FQNNGV. The CDR3 sequence is CASSPQGGVTEAFF. For the CDR3, the DNA is TGTGCCAGCAGCCCCCAGGGGGGGGTTACTGAAGCTTTCTTT.

The CDR3 DNA follows: TGTGCCAGCAGCGAACAGGGACACACTGAAGCTTTCTTT. It yields the protein CASSEQGHTEAFF. The chain uses TRBV7-2 and TRBJ1-1; D perhaps matches TRBD1 (6 bases). V lost 5 bases, J lost 3 bases, and 10 bases lay in between. The CDR3 spans 13 residues. Looked up from germline, CDR1 is SGHTA and CDR2 is FQGNSA.

The chain uses TRBV28 and TRBJ2-7; D tentatively fits TRBD1 or TRBD2 (6 bases each). The germline CDR1 and CDR2 sequences are MDHEN and SYDVKM. This CDR3 region has 15 residues. The V end was cut by 5 bases, the J end by 0 bases, with 14 bases between. As DNA, the CDR3 is TGTGCCAGCAGTACCGTCGGGGGACACTCCTACGAGCAGTACTTC. As protein: CASSTVGGHSYEQYF.

The chain joins TRBV9 to TRBJ2-7, with 9 bases lining up with TRBD1. V lost 0 bases, J lost 6 bases, and 10 bases stayed unmatched. The germline V gene has CDR1 SGDLS and CDR2 YYNGEE. The CDR3 has 16 residues. Here the CDR3 reads CASSVGAGTGTGEQYF. DNA of the CDR3: TGTGCCAGCAGCGTAGGGGCGGGGACAGGGACAGGCGAGCAGTACTTC.

J is TRBJ2-3 and V is TRBV9; a possible D gene is TRBD1 (5 bases). This CDR3 is 14 amino acids long. The germline V gene encodes CDR1 SGDLS and CDR2 YYNGEE. The ends were cut back, 2 bases at V and 5 bases at J, with 12 bases in the middle. The CDR3 bases are TGTGCCAGCAGCGTTGTAGGGGTTGGAGATACGCAGTATTTT. It translates to CASSVVGVGDTQYF. Full variable domain (missing parts from reference TRBV9 and TRBJ2-3): DSGVTQTPKHLITATGQRVTLRCSPRSGDLSVYWYQQSLDQGLQFLIQYYNGEERAKGNILERFSAQQFPDLHSELNLSSLELGDSALYFCASSVVGVGDTQYFGPGTRLTVL.

CDR3 nucleotides: TGTGCCAGCAGCGTAGGGGAAGCTTTCTTT. Its translation: CASSVGEAFF. The chain recombines TRBV21-1 with TRBJ1-1. TRBV21-1 has pseudogene status. The length of the CDR3 is 10 residues.

The sample holds one count of this clone. The chain joins TRBV11-1 to TRBJ2-3; TRBD1 matches 8 bases. CDR3 length: 15 amino acids. The J segment lost 3 bases and the V segment lost 2 bases, leaving 4 bases of the junction unmatched. Germline CDR1 reads SGHAT; CDR2 reads FQDESV (reference sequence). DNA for the CDR3: TGTGCCAGCAGCTTATGGCAGGGGGCTACAGATACGCAGTATTTT. Its translation is CASSLWQGATDTQYF.

The chain joins TRBV6-1 to TRBJ1-1; D unclear. The V end lost 6 bases, the J end lost 11 bases, and 16 bases lay between the germline ends. Germline CDR1 reads MNHNS; CDR2 reads SASEGT. The CDR3 totals 12 residues. CDR3 sequence: CASRVTLPEAFF. The CDR3 DNA reads as TGTGCCAGCAGGGTGACCCTCCCCGAGGCTTTCTTT.

The V gene is TRBV7-9, the J gene TRBJ2-1; TRBD1 aligns across 7 bases. This CDR3 region has 14 residues. The V and J ends lost 8 bases and 7 bases, in that order; junction bases with no gene match: 11. From germline, CDR1 is SEHNR and CDR2 FQNEAQ (reference sequence). The CDR3 coding sequence is TGTGCCAGCGCTTCCGGGACAGTCAGAAATGAGCAGTTCTTC. Translating gives CASASGTVRNEQFF.

This chain uses TRBV10-3 with TRBJ1-2, with TRBD1 matching over 8 bases. The CDR3 contains 15 residues. Germline CDR1 reads ENHRY; CDR2 reads SYGVKD. The trim removed 4 bases at V and 4 bases at J, leaving 8 bases unmatched. The CDR3 DNA sequence: TGTGCCATCAGTGGGCCAGGGGGCATGGTCTATGGCTACACCTTC. Protein sequence: CAISGPGGMVYGYTF.

This sequence joins TRBV6-1 and TRBJ1-5; 7 bases fit TRBD1. CDR3 size: 21 residues. The germline V gene has CDR1 MNHNS and CDR2 SASEGT. The ends lost 1 base at V and 0 bases at J; junction bases unmatched: 18. CDR3 residues: CASSEVPAAGTVRYSNQPQHF. The CDR3 DNA is TGTGCCAGCAGTGAAGTTCCGGCCGCAGGGACAGTTAGGTATAGCAATCAGCCCCAGCATTTT.

This chain joins TRBV11-2 and TRBJ2-1; TRBD1 or TRBD2 may be the D gene (5 bases each). Trimming took 2 bases from V and 7 from J, leaving 18 bases between them. The CDR3 spans 16 residues. CDR1 and CDR2 from the germline V gene are SGHAT and FQNNGV. The CDR3 DNA reads as TGTGCCAGCAGCTTATCGGGGACGCTATTCTCGAATGAGCAGTTCTTC. Translated, it gives CASSLSGTLFSNEQFF.

This clone occurred once. The chain links TRBV7-2 to TRBJ1-2; D possibly corresponds to TRBD1 (6 bases). The CDR3 runs 14 residues. CDR1 SGHTA and CDR2 FQGNSA come from the germline V gene. Trimming removed 5 bases from V and 2 bases from J, with 12 bases in between. CDR3 sequence (DNA): TGTGCCAGCAGCCCGACTCAGGGGAACTATGGCTACACCTTC. Amino acid sequence: CASSPTQGNYGYTF.

V and J are TRBV2 and TRBJ1-1; tentative D call: TRBD1 (5 bases). Between the trimmed V and J ends, which lost 6 bases and 1 base, there was a span of 9 bases. The CDR3 runs 13 residues. CDR1 SNHLY and CDR2 FYNNEI come from the germline V gene. CDR3 in amino acids: CASRRDRNTEAFF. The CDR3 nucleotides read TGTGCCAGCAGAAGAGACAGGAACACTGAAGCTTTCTTT.

The chain joins TRBV10-3 to TRBJ1-3; D is perhaps TRBD1 (5 bases). CDR1 and CDR2 (germline): ENHRY, SYGVKD. V was clipped by 0 bases and J by 4 bases, with 7 bases between them. The CDR3 is made up of 14 amino acids. The CDR3 protein is CAISESEGGNTIYF. In nucleotides, the CDR3 is TGTGCCATCAGTGAGTCGGAGGGGGGAAACACCATATATTTT.

The chain carries TRBV30 and TRBJ2-6; 8 bases fit TRBD1. Germline loops: CDR1 GTSNPN, CDR2 SVGIG (reference sequence). The CDR3 covers 15 residues. The CDR3 loop reads CASGQANSGANVLTF. CDR3 nucleotides: TGTGCATCGGGACAGGCGAACTCTGGGGCCAACGTCCTGACTTTC. Filled out from reference TRBV30 and TRBJ2-6, the complete variable domain reads SQTIHQWPATLVQPVGSPLSLECTVEGTSNPNLYWYRQAAGRGLQLLFYSVGIGQISSEVPQNLSASRPQDRQFILSSKKLLLSDSGFYLCASGQANSGANVLTFGAGSRLTVL.

As concerns this clone: Other DNA variants within this sample encode the same CDR3. The rearrangement joins TRBV29-1 to TRBJ1-1; D ambiguous. Trimming removed 4 bases at V and 2 bases at J, with 8 bases between. Per germline, CDR1 SQVTM and CDR2 ANQGSEA. CDR3 length: 12 residues. CDR3 DNA sequence: TGCAGCGTTGGGCCCGGAAACACTGAAGCTTTCTTT. Translated: CSVGPGNTEAFF.

The J gene is TRBJ1-6, the V gene TRBV6-4, with D maybe TRBD1 (5 bases). CDR1 and CDR2 (germline): MRHNA, SNTAGT. The length of the CDR3 is 15 residues. V gave up 8 bases and J gave up 8 bases, with 19 bases separating them. The DNA of the CDR3 is TGTGCCAGCTGGGGGTGCACAGGCACCCATTCACCCCTCCACTTT. It yields the protein CASWGCTGTHSPLHF.

Remarks on this clone: Other nucleotide sequences from this sample produce the same CDR3. The rearrangement joins TRBV18 to TRBJ1-4; no firm D call. In germline, CDR1 is KGHSH, CDR2 LQKENI. The CDR3 totals 13 residues. V shed 2 bases and J shed 4 bases, with 5 bases lying between them. The CDR3 nucleotides read TGTGCCAGCTCACCAGGCGGTAATGAAAAACTGTTTTTT. Translating gives CASSPGGNEKLFF. Based on the CDR3 plus reference TRBV18 and TRBJ1-4, the full variable domain is NAGVMQNPRHLVRRRGQEARLRCSPMKGHSHVYWYRQLPEEGLKFMVYLQKENIIDESGMPKERFSAEFPKEGPSILRIQQVVRGDSAAYFCASSPGGNEKLFFGSGTQLSVL.

The genes are TRBV4-3 and TRBJ1-2; D is unclear. This CDR3 has 17 amino acids. Deletions cut 0 bases from V and 5 bases from J, with 19 bases between. Germline CDR1 reads LGHNA; CDR2 reads YSLEER. The CDR3 nucleotides read TGCGCCAGCAGCCAAGATGTGGAGGGCAGGAGGGTGTATGGCTACACCTTC. Its translation is CASSQDVEGRRVYGYTF.

V gene TRBV4-1 combines with J gene TRBJ1-2, with D maybe TRBD1 (5 bases). Per the germline V gene, CDR1 is MGHRA and CDR2 is YSYEKL. The CDR3 totals 14 residues. Trimming left V 7 bases short and J 6 bases short, with 18 bases between. The CDR3 nucleotides read TGCGCCAGCACCGGATCCGGGACTGTGAATGGCTACACCTTC. Amino acid sequence: CASTGSGTVNGYTF.